This T cell receptor (beta chain) is drawn from a study of shared clonotypes between healthy human individuals. Whole-study findings and limits: Apart from blood, nothing was sampled; tissue repertoires likely differ. Represented diversity (both genetic and exposure-history) was limited by the small number of donors. All-four-donor shared clonotypes had higher generation probabilities than non-shared clonotypes did. Of the naive CD4 clonotypes, about 5% were shared across several donors.

Remarks on this clone: Its antigen is unidentified.

Germline lookup yields CDR1 SGHTA and CDR2 FQGNSA. The junction had 7 bases not matched to a gene; V was cut back by 4 bases and J by 1 base. This CDR3 comprises 16 residues. The data were produced by immunoSEQ multiplex PCR, yet TCRdb's version contains in-frame clones alone and is incomplete. The sample contains a few million clones, more than 90% of which appear only once. Source material: naive CD4+ T cells sorted from blood. Regarding subset: CD45RA+ positively selected. This receptor was taken from a man aged 18 to 29 in good health. The chain couples TRBV7-2 to TRBJ2-1; TRBD2 matches at 7 bases. The CDR3 bases are TGTGCCAGCAGCTCGTGGGGCGGGAGTTCCTACAATGAGCAGTTCTTC. It is translated as CASSSWGGSSYNEQFF.